This T cell receptor (beta chain) was retrieved from a study of CD8 T cells in ankylosing spondylitis. Study conclusions and caveats: From matched ankylosing spondylitis synovial fluid, disease-linked clones were reportedly recovered at significantly enriched levels. Characteristic of ankylosing spondylitis blood, it appeared, was a TCR beta motif comprising several highly homologous variants.

The CDR3 is 16 residues long. CDR1 and CDR2 from the germline V gene are MNHEY and SVGAGI. V shed 4 bases and J shed 2 bases, with 18 bases lying between them. A remark on this clonotype: Its antigen remains unknown.

By quantitative 5'-RACE with molecular barcodes, the TCR beta libraries were made. A single record per CDR3 protein comes from TCRdb applying MiXCR to the 5' RACE reads. In the table there are about 150,000 distinct CDR3 sequences, over 10% of which are singletons. The chain employs TRBV6-5 and TRBJ2-7, with D possibly being TRBD1 (6 bases). Sequenced input: blood, either unsorted or a sorted T cell fraction (not recorded which). This TCR derives from a female donor with ankylosing spondylitis or in good health (not recorded which). The CDR3 protein is CASSSSRGIGAYEQYF. For the CDR3, the DNA is TGTGCCAGCAGTTCCAGCAGGGGCATCGGGGCCTACGAGCAGTACTTC.